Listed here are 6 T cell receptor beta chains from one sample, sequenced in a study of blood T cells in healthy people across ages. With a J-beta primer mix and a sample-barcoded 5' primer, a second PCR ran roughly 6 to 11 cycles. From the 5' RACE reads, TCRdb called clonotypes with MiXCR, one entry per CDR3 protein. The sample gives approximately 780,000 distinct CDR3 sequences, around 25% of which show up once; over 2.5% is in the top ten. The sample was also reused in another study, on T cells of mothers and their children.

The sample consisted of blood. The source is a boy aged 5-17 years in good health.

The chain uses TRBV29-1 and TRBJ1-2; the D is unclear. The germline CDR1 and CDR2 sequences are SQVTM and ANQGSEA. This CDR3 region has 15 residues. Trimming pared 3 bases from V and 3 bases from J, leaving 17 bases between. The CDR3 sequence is CSVDSAQRTYYGYTF. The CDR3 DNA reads TGCAGCGTTGATTCGGCGCAGCGGACCTACTATGGCTACACCTTC.

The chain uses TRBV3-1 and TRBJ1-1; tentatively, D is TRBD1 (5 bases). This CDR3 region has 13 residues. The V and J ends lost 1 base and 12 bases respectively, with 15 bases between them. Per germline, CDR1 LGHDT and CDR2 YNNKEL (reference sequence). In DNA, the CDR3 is TGTGCCAGCAGCCAAGGGAGCGAGAGGGGCCCTTTCTTT. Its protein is CASSQGSERGPFF.

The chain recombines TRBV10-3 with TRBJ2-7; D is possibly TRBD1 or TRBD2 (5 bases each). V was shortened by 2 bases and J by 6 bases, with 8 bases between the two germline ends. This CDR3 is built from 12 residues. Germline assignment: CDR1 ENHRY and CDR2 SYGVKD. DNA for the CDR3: TGTGCCATCAGTGAGGTGGGGACCGAGCAGTACTTC. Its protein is CAISEVGTEQYF.

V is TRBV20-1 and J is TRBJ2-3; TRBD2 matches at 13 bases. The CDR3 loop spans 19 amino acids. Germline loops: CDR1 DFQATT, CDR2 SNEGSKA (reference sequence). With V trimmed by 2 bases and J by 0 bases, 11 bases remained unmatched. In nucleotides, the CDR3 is TGCAGTGCTAGACGTGGACTAGCGGGGGATATTACTAGCACAGATACGCAGTATTTT. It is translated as CSARRGLAGDITSTDTQYF.

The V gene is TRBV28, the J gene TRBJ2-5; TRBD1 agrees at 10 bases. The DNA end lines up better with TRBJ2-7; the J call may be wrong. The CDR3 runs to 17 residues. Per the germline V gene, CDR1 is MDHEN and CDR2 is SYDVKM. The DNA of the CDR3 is TGTGCCAGCAGCCCTATTATTGGGGACAGGGGCGACTACGAGCAGTACTTC. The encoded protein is CASSPIIGDRGDYEQYF.

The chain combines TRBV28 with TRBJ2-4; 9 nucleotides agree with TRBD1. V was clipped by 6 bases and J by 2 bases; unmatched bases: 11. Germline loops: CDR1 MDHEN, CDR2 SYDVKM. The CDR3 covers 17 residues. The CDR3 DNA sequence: TGTGCCAGCAGCACGGGACAGGGACTCTTAACCAAAAACATTCAGTACTTC. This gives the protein CASSTGQGLLTKNIQYF.